The present TCR beta chain was sequenced within a study of cytomegalovirus exposure and HLA in healthy donors. V shed 0 bases and J shed 0 bases, with 15 bases lying between them. There are 18 residues in the CDR3. CDR1 SGDLS and CDR2 YYNGEE come from the germline V gene. Using immunoSEQ multiplex PCR, the repertoire was profiled, and TCRdb retains in-frame clones only, with some absent. Counted here are 150,000 to 200,000 clones, roughly 82% occurring once; the ten biggest clones make up roughly 7%. The chain couples TRBV9 to TRBJ2-2; a possible D gene is TRBD2 (6 bases). Sequencing used PBMCs. The source of this sequence is a young man in good health and CMV-seropositive. The CDR3 loop is CASSVEGPGRTNTGELFF. The CDR3 coding sequence is TGTGCCAGCAGCGTAGAGGGTCCTGGGAGGACGAACACCGGGGAGCTGTTTTTT.